This T cell receptor (beta chain) was sequenced for a study of T cell changes during pregnancy in multiple sclerosis. The assay was immunoSEQ multiplex PCR, and TCRdb's table has in-frame clones only and misses some. The sample contains 25,000 to 35,000 clones, 75% to 90% of which appear only once. This clone appeared once. Between the trimmed V and J ends, which lost 3 bases and 1 base, there was a span of 15 bases. The CDR3 sequence is 16 residues long. Germline loops: CDR1 MNHNS, CDR2 SASEGT. This receptor was taken from a female donor with multiple sclerosis, enrolled in a pregnancy study. The sample in question was CD4+ T cells from peripheral blood mononuclear cells, obtained in the second trimester of pregnancy. The chain has TRBV6-1 and TRBJ1-1, with D perhaps matching TRBD1 (6 bases). The CDR3 DNA is TGTGCCAGCAGTGAGCTCCTACAGGGCGCGAACACTGAAGCTTTCTTT. Its translation is CASSELLQGANTEAFF.